Listed here are 27 T cell receptor beta chains from one sample, sequenced in a study of cytomegalovirus exposure and HLA in healthy donors. Primers for the PCR totalled 60 Vbeta and 13 Jbeta. Data came from immunoSEQ multiplex PCR; TCRdb stores just in-frame clones and leaves some out. Of around 150,000 clones listed, over 75% were seen once; the top ten hold 1.7%. Sequencing input: PBMCs. The receptor set was obtained from a woman aged 25-40 years in good health and CMV-seronegative.

The chain has TRBV15 and TRBJ2-1, with 9 bases aligning to TRBD2. CDR1 is LNHNV, CDR2 YYDKDF, per germline (reference sequence). There are 16 residues in the CDR3. V lost 4 bases, J lost 9 bases, and 13 bases stayed unmatched. The DNA of the CDR3 is TGTGCCACCAGCACTTACTTAGCGGGGGAAGACGGTGAGCAGTTCTTC. Its translation is CATSTYLAGEDGEQFF.

This clone came up a few times. The rearrangement uses TRBV6-1 and TRBJ1-1; 7 nucleotides agree with TRBD1. This CDR3 contains 13 residues. Germline trimming cut 6 bases from V and 2 bases from J; bases unmatched to any gene: 3. Germline assignment: CDR1 MNHNS and CDR2 SASEGT. CDR3 protein: CASRTGYNTEAFF. CDR3 coding DNA: TGTGCCAGCAGGACAGGGTATAACACTGAAGCTTTCTTT.

V usage is TRBV27 and J usage is TRBJ1-3; D uncertain. The germline V gene encodes CDR1 MNHEY and CDR2 SMNVEV (reference sequence). Deletions cut 3 bases from V and 4 bases from J, with 13 bases between. CDR3 length equals 15 residues. The CDR3 region is CASSFLGERGNTIYF. CDR3 nucleotide sequence: TGTGCCAGCAGTTTCTTAGGAGAACGCGGAAACACCATATATTTT.

The chain links TRBV9 to TRBJ2-7; D remains unclear. Trimming removed 4 bases from V and 7 bases from J, with 18 bases in between. CDR1 is SGDLS and CDR2 is YYNGEE in the germline V gene. The length of the CDR3 is 14 residues. In DNA form, the CDR3 reads TGTGCCAGCAGCTACTTGTCAGGTGCTACGGAGCAGTACTTC. It specifies CASSYLSGATEQYF.

The CDR3 DNA sequence: TGCGCCAGCAGCTCTCAGGGGATTAGCTCTGGAAACACCATATATTTT. Translating gives CASSSQGISSGNTIYF. This chain connects TRBV5-1 to TRBJ1-3; a weak D match, TRBD1 (6 bases). The germline V and J ends were trimmed by 3 bases and 0 bases, with 13 bases remaining between them. From germline, CDR1 is SGHRS and CDR2 YFSETQ. The CDR3 is 16 amino acids.

J is TRBJ2-3 and V is TRBV4-1; the match to TRBD2 covers 8 bases. From germline, CDR1 is MGHRA and CDR2 YSYEKL. The CDR3 has 16 amino acids. V was clipped by 0 bases and J by 2 bases; unmatched bases: 4. Here the CDR3 reads CASSQELGLVTDTQYF. CDR3 bases: TGCGCCAGCAGCCAAGAACTGGGACTAGTCACAGATACGCAGTATTTT.

The gene calls are TRBV7-2 and TRBJ2-1; 9 nucleotides line up with TRBD1. Losses at the gene ends were 1 base for V and 1 base for J; bases not matched to a gene: 11. CDR1 is SGHTA and CDR2 is FQGNSA in the germline V gene. The CDR3 loop spans 19 amino acids. As DNA, the CDR3 is TGTGCCAGCAGCTTAGTGGGACAGGGACCCGCAGAGTCCTACAATGAGCAGTTCTTC. It is translated as CASSLVGQGPAESYNEQFF.

This clone has a single count. This chain links TRBV6-5 with TRBJ2-1, with a possible D match to TRBD1 (6 bases). The CDR3 has 14 residues. Germline lookup yields CDR1 MNHEY and CDR2 SVGAGI. Trimming took off 6 bases at V and 1 base at J, with 10 bases between the two ends. CDR3 sequence: CASSNRESYNEQFF. For the CDR3, the DNA is TGTGCCAGCAGCAACAGGGAATCCTACAATGAGCAGTTCTTC.

For this clone: One junction end disagrees with the germline gene, perhaps due to a read error. The chain recombines TRBV5-1 with TRBJ2-7, with TRBD1 as a possible D gene (5 bases). There are 13 residues in the CDR3. Germline V gives CDR1 SGHRS, CDR2 YFSETQ. The CDR3 bases are TGCGCCAGCAGCCGAACAGGATCCTCCGAGCAGTACTTC. Its protein is CASSRTGSSEQYF.

The V gene is TRBV9, the J gene TRBJ1-6, with 7 nucleotides matching TRBD1. Germline loops: CDR1 SGDLS, CDR2 YYNGEE. This CDR3 comprises 15 residues. The junction had 6 bases not matched to a gene; V was cut back by 0 bases and J by 9 bases. DNA of the CDR3: TGTGCCAGCAGCGTAGGCCCGGCAGGGGGTTCACCCCTCCACTTT. Residues: CASSVGPAGGSPLHF.

The rearrangement uses TRBV7-2 and TRBJ1-5, with D hard to call. The CDR3 is made up of 14 amino acids. From germline, CDR1 is SGHTA and CDR2 FQGNSA. V dropped 5 bases and J dropped 6 bases, with 14 bases sitting between them. This CDR3 reads CASSPFFGGQPQHF. CDR3 in DNA: TGTGCCAGCAGCCCTTTTTTCGGAGGTCAGCCCCAGCATTTT.

The CDR3 region is CASSSPGTGDILDQPQHF. DNA for the CDR3: TGTGCCAGCAGTTCCCCCGGGACAGGGGATATATTGGATCAGCCCCAGCATTTT. The gene calls are TRBV27 and TRBJ1-5; the match to TRBD1 covers 10 bases. This CDR3 is 18 amino acids long. V lost 4 bases, J lost 5 bases, and 14 bases stayed unmatched. Germline-derived CDR1 and CDR2 are MNHEY and SMNVEV (reference sequence).

The chain joins TRBV30 to TRBJ1-1; unclear D gene. The CDR3 length is 13 residues. Trimming shortened V by 3 bases and J by 0 bases, and 8 bases separated the two germline ends. The germline gives CDR1 GTSNPN, CDR2 SVGIG (reference sequence). CDR3 nucleotide sequence: TGTGCCTGGAGCCCGAACATGAACACTGAAGCTTTCTTT. This codes for CAWSPNMNTEAFF.

The V and J genes are TRBV7-2 and TRBJ1-1; the match to TRBD1 covers 9 bases. The CDR3 runs to 17 residues. The J segment lost 4 bases and the V segment lost 4 bases, leaving 13 bases of the junction unmatched. Germline-derived CDR1 and CDR2 are SGHTA and FQGNSA. CDR3 bases: TGTGCCAGCAGCTCGCCCCCGGGACAGGGAGTTGGCACTGAAGCTTTCTTT. Translated: CASSSPPGQGVGTEAFF.

This clone was seen a few times. J is TRBJ1-2 and V is TRBV14; no reliable D call. Germline assignment: CDR1 SGHDN and CDR2 FVKESK. Deletions cut 4 bases from V and 0 bases from J, with 9 bases between. The CDR3 runs to 14 residues. The DNA for the CDR3 is TGTGCCAGCAGCCCCGGTTTTCCTAACTATGGCTACACCTTC. Its translation is CASSPGFPNYGYTF.

The J gene is TRBJ1-5, the V gene TRBV28, with D unclear. The germline V gene encodes CDR1 MDHEN and CDR2 SYDVKM. Trimming left V 4 bases short and J 3 bases short, with 10 bases between. This CDR3 is 14 amino acids long. This CDR3 is CASSSVQPNQPQHF. The CDR3 DNA reads TGTGCCAGCAGTTCCGTACAGCCCAATCAGCCCCAGCATTTT. The full variable domain, its missing parts supplied by reference TRBV28 and TRBJ1-5, is DVKVTQSSRYLVKRTGEKVFLECVQDMDHENMFWYRQDPGLGLRLIYFSYDVKMKEKGDIPEGYSVSREKKERFSLILESASTNQTSMYLCASSSVQPNQPQHFGDGTRLSIL.

The chain carries TRBV18 and TRBJ2-7; the match to TRBD1 covers 8 bases. CDR1 and CDR2 (germline): KGHSH, LQKENI. The CDR3 sequence is 16 residues long. J lost 0 bases, V lost 3 bases, and 7 bases had no gene match. CDR3 residues: CASSPYVQGGSYEQYF. CDR3 in DNA: TGTGCCAGCTCACCGTACGTACAGGGGGGCTCCTACGAGCAGTACTTC.

The rearrangement joins TRBV29-1 to TRBJ2-1; the match to TRBD1 covers 8 bases. The CDR3 spans 14 residues. Looked up from germline, CDR1 is SQVTM and CDR2 is ANQGSEA. V trimming: 6 bases; J trimming: 4 bases; junction bases outside the gene matches: 8. DNA of the CDR3: TGCAGCGTCGTTAACAGGGGGAAGTACAATGAGCAGTTCTTC. Amino acid sequence: CSVVNRGKYNEQFF.

The chain is built from TRBV5-4 and TRBJ2-2; no clear D. The germline V gene encodes CDR1 SGHNT and CDR2 YYREEE (reference sequence). CDR3 size: 16 residues. Trimming took off 4 bases at V and 1 base at J, with 14 bases between the two ends. The CDR3 DNA sequence: TGTGCCAGCAGCCCCCAGATGCGACAGAACACCGGGGAGCTGTTTTTT. It is translated as CASSPQMRQNTGELFF. The variable domain in full, completed from reference TRBV5-4 and TRBJ2-2, reads ETGVTQSPTHLIKTRGQQVTLRCSSQSGHNTVSWYQQALGQGPQFIFQYYREEENGRGNFPPRFSGLQFPNYSSELNVNALELDDSALYLCASSPQMRQNTGELFFGEGSRLTVL.

V gene TRBV30 combines with J gene TRBJ1-2; D is uncertain. CDR1 GTSNPN and CDR2 SVGIG come from the germline V gene (reference sequence). The CDR3 has 13 residues. Between the trimmed V and J ends, which lost 2 bases and 4 bases, there was a span of 11 bases. The CDR3 is CAWSLKGAYGYTF. In nucleotides, the CDR3 is TGTGCCTGGAGTTTGAAGGGAGCCTATGGCTACACCTTC.

The V and J genes are TRBV27 and TRBJ1-1; D is unresolved. CDR1 is MNHEY, CDR2 SMNVEV, per germline (reference sequence). Trimming took 4 bases from V and 3 from J, leaving 9 bases between them. This CDR3 spans 13 amino acids. The CDR3 sequence is CASSSSVDTEAFF. The CDR3 DNA reads TGTGCCAGCAGTTCCTCAGTCGACACTGAAGCTTTCTTT.

The V gene is TRBV6-4, the J gene TRBJ2-7; 12 bases line up with TRBD2. V trimming: 4 bases; J trimming: 2 bases; junction bases outside the gene matches: 3. From germline, CDR1 is MRHNA and CDR2 SNTAGT. The CDR3 is 15 amino acids. The DNA of the CDR3 is TGTGCCAGCAGTGTCCTAGCGGGGGGGCCCTACGAGCAGTACTTC. This encodes CASSVLAGGPYEQYF.

This clone was seen a few times. V is TRBV6-5 and J is TRBJ1-3; D unresolved. In germline, CDR1 is MNHEY, CDR2 SVGAGI. The CDR3 is 15 residues long. V shed 2 bases and J shed 0 bases, with 8 bases lying between them. The DNA of the CDR3 is TGTGCCAGCAGTTACGACACAGTCTCTGGAAACACCATATATTTT. Protein sequence: CASSYDTVSGNTIYF.

This sequence joins TRBV10-1 and TRBJ1-5, with 11 bases aligning to TRBD1. CDR3 length: 16 residues. J gave up 4 bases and V 6 bases, and 8 bases lay outside the gene matches. From germline, CDR1 is WNHNN and CDR2 SYGVQD (reference sequence). CDR3 amino acids: CASSLDRGHRNQPQHF. CDR3 coding DNA: TGCGCCAGCAGCTTGGACAGGGGGCATAGAAATCAGCCCCAGCATTTT.

J is TRBJ1-6 and V is TRBV18, with TRBD1 identical over 7 bases. Germline CDR1 and CDR2: KGHSH and LQKENI. V shed 5 bases and J 9 bases; nucleotides not matched to a gene: 7. CDR3 length: 14 residues. Here the CDR3 reads CASSNRDSSSPLHF. Here the CDR3 DNA reads TGTGCCAGCTCAAACCGGGACAGCAGTTCACCCCTCCACTTT.

The chain recombines TRBV6-4 with TRBJ1-5, with D maybe TRBD1 (5 bases). This CDR3 is built from 19 residues. Trimming removed 1 base from V and 5 bases from J, with 24 bases in between. Looked up from germline, CDR1 is MRHNA and CDR2 is SNTAGT. The CDR3 region is CASSDFPWEGRVGHQPQHF. As DNA, the CDR3 is TGTGCCAGCAGTGACTTTCCGTGGGAGGGCAGGGTAGGCCATCAGCCCCAGCATTTT.

The chain employs TRBV6-5 and TRBJ1-3; D might be TRBD1 (6 bases). Germline V gives CDR1 MNHEY, CDR2 SVGAGI. Between the trimmed V and J ends, which lost 6 bases and 0 bases, there was a span of 12 bases. This CDR3 spans 15 amino acids. The CDR3 sequence is CASSLTGNSGNTIYF. CDR3 DNA: TGTGCCAGCAGCCTAACAGGGAACTCTGGAAACACCATATATTTT.